The 9 T cell receptor beta chains given below trace back to one sample, sequenced in a study of T cells after yellow fever vaccination (dated by TCRdb to about 2019). The library was made by 5' RACE. TCRdb names Illumina HiSeq 2500 as the instrument used. Clones were called with MiXCR by TCRdb after fastp trimmed the public reads at Q25, and only in-frame beta chains were retained. When rows share a CDR3 protein, they turn into one entry using the most common DNA and genes. Recorded for this sample are some 560,000 distinct CDR3 sequences; about 17% of them occurred a single time. Around a sixth of the sample comes from the top ten. The sample's treatment or condition label, in plain terms: live attenuated yellow fever vaccine strain. The source material was PBMCs, sampled 5 days after the first yellow fever vaccination. The receptors derive from a man aged 18 to 29 who received the YFV17D yellow fever vaccine.

This clonotype showed up just a few times. The V call is TRBV3-1, the J call TRBJ1-3; D ambiguous. CDR1 is LGHDT and CDR2 is YNNKEL in the germline V gene (reference sequence). The CDR3 has 15 amino acids. V dropped 0 bases and J dropped 5 bases, with 11 bases sitting between them. CDR3 in amino acids: CASSQEEWGRNTIYF. The CDR3, as DNA: TGTGCCAGCAGCCAAGAAGAGTGGGGAAGAAACACCATATATTTT. The full variable domain, with the rest looked up from reference TRBV3-1 and TRBJ1-3, is DTAVSQTPKYLVTQMGNDKSIKCEQNLGHDTMYWYKQDSKKFLKIMFSYNNKELIINETVPNRFSPKSPDKAHLNLHINSLELGDSAVYFCASSQEEWGRNTIYFGEGSWLTVV.

This clonotype was observed a few times. V is TRBV7-7 and J is TRBJ2-5; 7 bases map to TRBD1. The CDR3 length is 14 residues. V lost 5 bases and J lost 7; bases outside the gene matches: 10. Germline lookup yields CDR1 SSHAT and CDR2 FNYEAQ (reference sequence). CDR3: CASSPPKGAGTQYF. The CDR3 DNA follows: TGTGCCAGCAGCCCACCTAAGGGGGCCGGGACCCAGTACTTC.

This chain joins TRBV4-3 and TRBJ1-2, with D uncertain. The V and J ends lost 3 bases and 8 bases respectively, with 16 bases between them. The V gene's germline CDR1 is LGHNA and CDR2 YSLEER. The CDR3 runs 14 residues. Written as DNA, the CDR3 is TGCGCCAGCAGCCACCGGACCGGTGTGAGGGGCTACACCTTC. Its translation is CASSHRTGVRGYTF.

This clonotype was detected many times. The chain couples TRBV7-8 to TRBJ2-6; no definite D call. CDR3 size: 13 residues. Germline CDR1 is SGHVS and CDR2 is FQNEAQ. Between the trimmed V and J ends, which lost 2 bases and 3 bases, there was a span of 2 bases. The CDR3 region has the DNA TGTGCCAGCAGCTTAATTGGGGCCAACGTCCTGACTTTC. Protein product: CASSLIGANVLTF.

A few counts support this clonotype. The rearrangement joins TRBV7-2 to TRBJ1-2, with TRBD1 as a possible D gene (5 bases). V lost 5 bases, J lost 3 bases, and 13 bases lay in between. Germline values: CDR1 SGHTA, CDR2 FQGNSA. The CDR3 runs to 14 residues. The CDR3 here is CASSPAVGDYGYTF. The CDR3 DNA is TGTGCCAGCAGCCCCGCCGTGGGGGACTATGGCTACACCTTC.

The V call is TRBV20-1, the J call TRBJ2-7, with 8 bases that match TRBD2. Germline V gives CDR1 DFQATT, CDR2 SNEGSKA (reference sequence). The CDR3 has 16 residues. V shed 1 base, J shed 2 bases, and the junction held 10 bases outside the gene matches. DNA of the CDR3: TGCAGTGCTAGAGGGGGGAGCGGGGGATGGCCCTACGAGCAGTACTTC. Amino acid sequence: CSARGGSGGWPYEQYF.

The V gene is TRBV7-2, the J gene TRBJ2-5; 15 bases agree with TRBD2. Germline CDR1 SGHTA, CDR2 FQGNSA. The CDR3 has 16 residues. Losses at the gene ends were 4 bases for V and 9 bases for J; bases not matched to a gene: 9. CDR3 nucleotides: TGTGCCAGCAGCTGGGAGGGACTAGCGGGGGGCACGTCCCAGTACTTC. Residues: CASSWEGLAGGTSQYF.

This clonotype came up a few times. The chain carries TRBV12-5 and TRBJ2-1, with D unclear. V lost 3 bases to trimming and J lost 1 base, with 10 bases between them. The CDR3 has 15 residues. Germline V gene data show CDR1 as LGHNT and CDR2 as FRNRAP. Written as DNA, the CDR3 is TGTGCTAGTGGTTTCGGGTCGACGTCCTACAATGAGCAGTTCTTC. This encodes CASGFGSTSYNEQFF.

This chain uses TRBV10-2 with TRBJ1-1, with 10 bases fitting TRBD1. The CDR3 runs 15 residues. V trimming: 3 bases; J trimming: 5 bases; junction bases outside the gene matches: 6. Germline V gene data show CDR1 as WSHSY and CDR2 as SAAADI. The DNA of the CDR3 is TGCGCCAGCAGTGATAGGACAGGGGGAAATACTGAAGCTTTCTTT. It specifies CASSDRTGGNTEAFF.